A single sample gave rise to the 32 T cell receptor beta chains below, sequenced in a study of blood T cell repertoires in COVID-19. Clones were read by immunoSEQ multiplex PCR, and TCRdb kept only the in-frame ones, dropping some. The table shows about 280,000 clones, with about 89% occurring only once. Sequencing was done on a sample of peripheral blood. These receptors originate from a man aged 40-50 years with acute or convalescent COVID-19.

The chain combines TRBV11-1 with TRBJ1-2; TRBD1 is a possible D gene (5 bases). Trimming took off 4 bases at V and 5 bases at J, with 8 bases between the two ends. The CDR3 contains 12 residues. Germline V gene lookup returns CDR1 SGHAT and CDR2 FQDESV (reference sequence). The CDR3 region has the DNA TGTGCCAGCAGCTCACAGGATTATGGCTACACCTTC. It specifies CASSSQDYGYTF.

The chain has TRBV7-8 and TRBJ2-1, with TRBD2 identical over 9 bases. V gave up 5 bases and J gave up 3 bases; unmatched junction bases: 5. The CDR3 covers 15 residues. CDR1 SGHVS and CDR2 FQNEAQ come from the germline V gene. The chain's CDR3 is CASSLLAGVYNEQFF. The CDR3 DNA is TGTGCCAGCAGCCTATTAGCGGGGGTCTACAATGAGCAGTTCTTC.

V usage is TRBV2 and J usage is TRBJ2-1, with TRBD2 matching 7 bases. Germline CDR1 reads SNHLY; CDR2 reads FYNNEI. J gave up 4 bases and V 2 bases, and 8 bases lay outside the gene matches. The CDR3 has 16 amino acids. The CDR3 loop reads CASSEWRGGVYNEQFF. In nucleotides, the CDR3 is TGTGCCAGCAGTGAATGGCGCGGGGGAGTATACAATGAGCAGTTCTTC.

The V call is TRBV7-9, the J call TRBJ1-1, with D unresolved. V lost 3 bases to trimming and J lost 3 bases, with 8 bases between them. Germline-derived CDR1 and CDR2 are SEHNR and FQNEAQ (reference sequence). The CDR3 is 13 amino acids. The CDR3 is CASSLSGDTEAFF. Here the CDR3 DNA reads TGTGCCAGCAGCTTGAGCGGGGACACTGAAGCTTTCTTT.

CDR3 bases: TGCGCCAGCAGCTGGGACAGGGGAACTAATGAAAAACTGTTTTTT. It codes for CASSWDRGTNEKLFF. V and J are TRBV5-1 and TRBJ1-4; 10 nucleotides agree with TRBD1. V was clipped by 3 bases and J by 1 base; unmatched bases: 0. The CDR3 covers 15 residues. The germline gives CDR1 SGHRS, CDR2 YFSETQ.

V gene TRBV4-1 combines with J gene TRBJ2-1, with TRBD2 matching over 9 bases. Germline values: CDR1 MGHRA, CDR2 YSYEKL. The CDR3 extends over 16 amino acids. Germline trimming cut 1 base from V and 2 bases from J; bases unmatched to any gene: 3. CDR3 residues: CASSQAGLATYNEQFF. The CDR3 DNA is TGCGCCAGCAGCCAAGCCGGACTAGCGACCTACAATGAGCAGTTCTTC.

This clone came up a few times. The genes are TRBV6-5 and TRBJ2-7; no firm D call. The CDR3 runs to 11 residues. V gave up 6 bases and J gave up 7 bases, with 10 bases separating them. CDR1 MNHEY and CDR2 SVGAGI come from the germline V gene. This CDR3 is CASSVSGEQYF. The DNA for the CDR3 is TGTGCCAGCAGCGTCTCGGGTGAGCAGTACTTC.

The chain joins TRBV7-9 to TRBJ1-3, with unresolved D. CDR1 is SEHNR and CDR2 is FQNEAQ in the germline V gene (reference sequence). V was trimmed by 0 bases and J by 0 bases, leaving 3 bases between them. The CDR3 covers 14 residues. The CDR3 nucleotides are TGTGCCAGCAGCTTAGCCAACTCTGGAAACACCATATATTTT. Translated: CASSLANSGNTIYF. The complete variable domain, with remaining parts taken from reference TRBV7-9 and TRBJ1-3, reads DTGVSQNPRHKITKRGQNVTFRCDPISEHNRLYWYRQTLGQGPEFLTYFQNEAQLEKSRLLSDRFSAERPKGSFSTLEIQRTEQGDSAMYLCASSLANSGNTIYFGEGSWLTVV.

The chain has TRBV11-3 and TRBJ2-1; the match to TRBD1 covers 10 bases. Germline-derived CDR1 and CDR2 are SGHNT and YENEEA. V gave up 3 bases and J gave up 9 bases; unmatched junction bases: 17. CDR3 length: 18 amino acids. The CDR3 bases are TGTGCCAGCAGCTTTAAGGTGTACCGGGACAGGGGTTCGGGTGAGCAGTTCTTC. It translates to CASSFKVYRDRGSGEQFF.

The table lists this clone with a few counts. The V gene is TRBV5-6, the J gene TRBJ2-7; no definite D call. Trimming pared 5 bases from V and 0 bases from J, leaving 9 bases between. The CDR3 has 13 residues. Germline CDR1 is SGHDT and CDR2 is YYEEEE. CDR3 amino acids: CASRQSYSYEQYF. The CDR3 nucleotides read TGTGCCAGCAGACAGTCATACTCCTACGAGCAGTACTTC. The full variable domain, rest sourced from reference TRBV5-6 and TRBJ2-7, is DAGVTQSPTHLIKTRGQQVTLRCSPKSGHDTVSWYQQALGQGPQFIFQYYEEEERQRGNFPDRFSGHQFPNYSSELNVNALLLGDSALYLCASRQSYSYEQYFGPGTRLTVT.

V is TRBV2 and J is TRBJ1-2; 10 bases match TRBD1. The length of the CDR3 is 15 residues. V dropped 5 bases and J dropped 3; count of bases not matched to a gene: 6. Per germline, CDR1 SNHLY and CDR2 FYNNEI. This CDR3 is CASSLGGTGDYGYTF. The CDR3 DNA sequence: TGTGCCAGCAGTCTAGGGGGGACAGGGGACTATGGCTACACCTTC.

V gene TRBV3-1 (or the pseudogene TRBV3-2) combines with J gene TRBJ1-4; 9 nucleotides match TRBD1. With 4 bases clipped from V and 6 bases from J, the junction kept 6 bases outside the gene matches. The CDR3 extends over 15 amino acids. Germline CDR1 LGHDT, CDR2 YNNKEL (reference sequence). The CDR3, as DNA: TGTGCCAGCAGCCGCACACAGGGGGCGGATGAAAAACTGTTTTTT. This translates into CASSRTQGADEKLFF.

J is TRBJ2-1 and V is TRBV5-4, with D maybe TRBD1 (6 bases). This CDR3 is built from 12 residues. Germline CDR1 is SGHNT and CDR2 is YYREEE (reference sequence). The germline V and J ends were trimmed by 2 bases and 7 bases, with 7 bases remaining between them. The CDR3 reads CASSLGQNEQFF. The DNA for the CDR3 is TGTGCCAGCAGCTTAGGACAGAATGAGCAGTTCTTC.

This chain connects TRBV14 to TRBJ2-2; a weak D match, TRBD2 (6 bases). The V end was cut by 2 bases, the J end by 7 bases, with 17 bases between. The CDR3 has 16 amino acids. Germline V gene sequence: CDR1 SGHDN, CDR2 FVKESK. The CDR3 loop is CASSQWGPGRHGELFF. The DNA for the CDR3 is TGTGCCAGCAGCCAATGGGGCCCGGGGAGGCACGGGGAGCTGTTTTTT.

The CDR3 sequence: CASSPADGQGGGYTF. Written as DNA, the CDR3 is TGTGCCAGCTCACCAGCGGACGGACAGGGGGGTGGCTACACCTTC. The chain recombines TRBV18 with TRBJ1-2, with TRBD1 identical over 10 bases. CDR3 length equals 15 residues. J was trimmed by 7 bases and V by 2 bases; bases with no gene match: 7. Germline-derived CDR1 and CDR2 are KGHSH and LQKENI.

The gene calls are TRBV5-1 and TRBJ2-1, with 9 bases that match TRBD1. The CDR3 runs to 14 residues. Germline V CDR1 and CDR2: SGHRS, YFSETQ. Trimming removed 4 bases from V and 5 bases from J; junction bases left unmatched: 4. In nucleotides, the CDR3 is TGCGCCAGCAGCAGGGACAGGGTGGACAATGAGCAGTTCTTC. This translates into CASSRDRVDNEQFF.

The chain combines TRBV10-1 with TRBJ2-7; possibly TRBD2 for D (6 bases). From germline, CDR1 is WNHNN and CDR2 SYGVQD (reference sequence). The ends were cut back, 8 bases at V and 3 bases at J, with 14 bases in the middle. The CDR3 is made up of 13 amino acids. CDR3 region: CASLEGEDYEQYF. The CDR3 DNA reads as TGCGCCAGCCTGGAAGGGGAGGACTACGAGCAGTACTTC.

This sequence joins TRBV10-3 and TRBJ2-7, with D possibly TRBD2 on 6 matching bases. The CDR3 covers 17 residues. Germline-derived CDR1 and CDR2 are ENHRY and SYGVKD. V dropped 0 bases and J dropped 3 bases, with 18 bases sitting between them. The DNA of the CDR3 is TGTGCCATCAGTGAGTCTACTAGCTTTCTAACGATCTACGAGCAGTACTTC. As protein: CAISESTSFLTIYEQYF.

The genes are TRBV5-1 and TRBJ1-1; TRBD1 might be the D (5 bases). CDR1 SGHRS and CDR2 YFSETQ come from the germline V gene. This CDR3 has 15 amino acids. Trimming stripped 6 bases from V and 5 bases from J, with 20 bases between. Here the CDR3 reads CASKKMGQAGTEAFF. The CDR3 nucleotides read TGCGCCAGCAAGAAAATGGGGCAGGCGGGAACTGAAGCTTTCTTT.

The chain carries TRBV5-6 and TRBJ1-1; D gene unclear. Germline V gene data show CDR1 as SGHDT and CDR2 as YYEEEE. V was cut by 2 bases and J by 1 base, with 9 bases left in between. This CDR3 has 14 amino acids. The CDR3 bases are TGTGCCAGCAGCTTTTCGGGAGGGAACACTGAAGCTTTCTTT. It is translated as CASSFSGGNTEAFF.

V usage is TRBV6-6 and J usage is TRBJ2-2; 8 bases fit TRBD2. The germline gives CDR1 MNHNY, CDR2 SVGAGI (reference sequence). V dropped 9 bases and J dropped 4; count of bases not matched to a gene: 7. The CDR3 loop spans 14 amino acids. DNA of the CDR3: TGTGCCAGTTCGGGGGGGAAGTCCACCGGGGAGCTGTTTTTT. Protein sequence: CASSGGKSTGELFF.

The V call is TRBV5-1, the J call TRBJ1-1, with D possibly being TRBD1 (5 bases). Germline V gives CDR1 SGHRS, CDR2 YFSETQ. This CDR3 is 15 amino acids long. Trimming removed 4 bases from V and 0 bases from J, with 13 bases in between. The CDR3: CASSPGGAMNTEAFF. The DNA of the CDR3 is TGCGCCAGCAGCCCGGGCGGGGCCATGAACACTGAAGCTTTCTTT.

This clone has just a few counts. One end of the junction varies from germline; a read error may be responsible. This chain links TRBV4-1 with TRBJ1-4, with D tentatively TRBD1 (6 bases). Germline V gives CDR1 MGHRA, CDR2 YSYEKL. The CDR3 loop spans 15 amino acids. This CDR3 reads CASSLGGGTTEKLFF. CDR3 bases: TGCGCCAGCAGCCTAGGGGGGGGAACTACTGAAAAACTGTTTTTT.

The CDR3 is CASSLAGGYTF. The DNA of the CDR3 is TGTGCCAGCAGCCTTGCGGGAGGCTACACCTTC. The J gene is TRBJ1-2, the V gene TRBV13; D is ambiguous. V lost 5 bases to trimming and J lost 8 bases, with 9 bases between them. CDR1 and CDR2 (germline): PRHDT, FYEKMQ (reference sequence). The CDR3 runs to 11 residues.

The gene calls are TRBV18 and TRBJ1-1; weak D call: TRBD1 (6 bases). The CDR3 has 16 residues. Germline lookup yields CDR1 KGHSH and CDR2 LQKENI. V was shortened by 2 bases and J by 3 bases, with 16 bases between the two germline ends. The CDR3 sequence is CASSPTWGLGHTEAFF. The CDR3 bases are TGTGCCAGCTCACCAACGTGGGGGCTAGGCCACACTGAAGCTTTCTTT.

The genes are TRBV5-6 and TRBJ2-3, with 10 bases matching TRBD2. The CDR3 totals 12 residues. Germline-derived CDR1 and CDR2 are SGHDT and YYEEEE. With V trimmed by 4 bases and J by 9 bases, 2 bases remained unmatched. The CDR3 coding sequence is TGTGCCAGCAGCCTAGCGGGGGACACGCAGTATTTT. This encodes CASSLAGDTQYF.

The genes are TRBV5-1 and TRBJ1-5; D might be TRBD1 (5 bases). Between the trimmed V and J ends, which lost 0 bases and 5 bases, there was a span of 12 bases. Germline V gene sequence: CDR1 SGHRS, CDR2 YFSETQ. The CDR3 has 15 residues. As DNA, the CDR3 is TGCGCCAGCAGCTTGGATGGGGGGGTGGATCAGCCCCAGCATTTT. This translates into CASSLDGGVDQPQHF.

The rearrangement links TRBV12-5 to TRBJ1-2; D gene ambiguous. Germline assignment: CDR1 LGHNT and CDR2 FRNRAP. The CDR3 extends over 13 amino acids. Trimming took 7 bases from V and 6 from J, leaving 15 bases between them. CDR3 DNA sequence: TGTGCTAGTGCCCCTGCGGCATTGGATGGCTACACCTTC. It yields the protein CASAPAALDGYTF.

The chain has TRBV5-1 and TRBJ2-3; D remains ambiguous. Germline CDR1 SGHRS, CDR2 YFSETQ. Between the trimmed V and J ends, which lost 0 bases and 3 bases, there was a span of 11 bases. The CDR3 runs to 15 residues. The CDR3 loop reads CASSLDSPRTDTQYF. The CDR3 DNA reads TGCGCCAGCAGCTTGGATTCACCCAGGACAGATACGCAGTATTTT. Full variable domain (outside the CDR3, taken from reference TRBV5-1 and TRBJ2-3): KAGVTQTPRYLIKTRGQQVTLSCSPISGHRSVSWYQQTPGQGLQFLFEYFSETQRNKGNFPGRFSGRQFSNSRSEMNVSTLELGDSALYLCASSLDSPRTDTQYFGPGTRLTVL.

This clone is a singleton in its sample. The chain links TRBV20-1 to TRBJ2-7, with TRBD2 as a possible D gene (5 bases). This CDR3 spans 11 amino acids. The V gene's germline CDR1 is DFQATT and CDR2 SNEGSKA (reference sequence). V lost 0 bases, J lost 7 bases, and 7 bases lay in between. CDR3 protein: CSAREGLEQYF. CDR3 bases: TGCAGTGCTAGAGAAGGACTGGAGCAGTACTTC.

In regard to this clone: At the DNA level, this CDR3 is encoded by other sequences in the same sample as well. The chain uses TRBV6-5 and TRBJ1-2, with 9 nucleotides matching TRBD1. Trimming removed 4 bases from V and 1 base from J; junction bases left unmatched: 1. Germline-derived CDR1 and CDR2 are MNHEY and SVGAGI. The CDR3 length is 14 residues. The CDR3 sequence is CASSSTGGNYGYTF. The CDR3 coding sequence is TGTGCCAGCAGTTCGACAGGGGGTAACTATGGCTACACCTTC.

To note about this clone: This sample includes further DNA sequences coding for the same CDR3. The chain is built from TRBV9 and TRBJ1-1; D gene ambiguous. The CDR3 has 14 residues. Trimming cost V 2 bases and J 1 base, with 9 bases left between them. The germline V gene has CDR1 SGDLS and CDR2 YYNGEE. CDR3 DNA sequence: TGTGCCAGCAGCGTGTTATCAGGGAACACTGAAGCTTTCTTT. Translating gives CASSVLSGNTEAFF.